The T cell receptor (beta chain) under discussion was sequenced for a study of T cell clonotyping in hematopoietic cell transplantation listed by TCRdb under 2021. A note on the overall study: The study collected around 130 blood samples from 35 consecutive transplant recipients and their related donors. Recruitment of patients was conducted between 2015 and 2017, and follow-up was continued until late 2020 or death. What the work shows at the level of the full study, not this receptor alone: Only a small fraction of recipient repertoires overlapped donor repertoires, with over 97% appearing de novo at the given depth. Sample size was limited, and cells were not sorted, so CD4 and CD8 repertoire contributions could not be separated. Recipient TCR diversity fell after transplant, with pathologically expanded clonotypes rising progressively from day 30 to day 180. Inverse Simpson Index values from donors and from recipients before transplant predicted broader TCR repertoire diversity after transplant.

In the paper's terms, the time point label means: 30 days after allo-HCT. Blood samples were obtained from recipients approximately 28 days before transplant and at days 30, 100 and 180 after transplant. Nuclei Lysis Solution was used to extract genomic DNA from fresh or cryopreserved unfractionated peripheral blood mononuclear cells. The immunoSEQ assay, a bias-controlled multiplex PCR with V- and J-specific primers, was used to amplify TCR beta CDR3 regions from genomic DNA. In a second PCR step, the CDR3 amplicons were tagged with a proprietary barcode plus Illumina adapter sequences. An Illumina MiSeq instrument was used to sequence the CDR3 libraries. For the original study's pipeline: Export and quality control were performed with immunoSEQ Analyzer 3.0, and downstream analyses were performed with R Bioconductor and Immunarch. Only productive rearrangements in the normalized downsampled data set went into calculating the repertoire metrics. Clonotypes larger than 5 templates in the normalized cohort were defined as pathologically expanded. Repertoire diversity was measured with the Inverse Simpson Index. To capture all clonotypes, CMV-specificity analyses were performed on the non-normalized data set. The clones in this table, taken by TCRdb from immuneACCESS, are in-frame only. Not every clone is retained; where verified, under half of the shortfall comes from an unresolved V gene, and the cause of the rest is unknown. The V and J calls and clone size were taken over from that table, and D and trimming were inferred from the DNA. For this sample the table gives about 14,000 clones, of which 94% were detected only once. Jointly, the top ten make up roughly 4.5% of the sample.

Comment on this clone: Its specific antigen is unknown. No base quality information exists; no much larger clone differs at one position.

From the cysteine up to the phenylalanine, the CDR3 has a length of 16 residues. The CDR3 DNA has 48 bases and is translated from base 1. The germline V gene (reference sequence) sets CDR1 to PRHDT and CDR2 to FYEKMQ. Between the V and J ends, shortened by 0 bases and 8 bases respectively, the junction contains 17 bases. This sequence uses TRBV13 and TRBJ2-4; the D segment could be TRBD2, given 6 matching bases. The specimen comprised PBMCs, sampled 30 days after allogeneic stem cell transplant. The source of this sequence is a male patient in his sixties who had an allogeneic stem cell transplant from an unrelated donor, so the T cells may come from the graft donor. Some clones in this sample may be carry-over from other donors' samples. CDR3 region: CASSLGTGRREDIQYF. The DNA sequence reads TGTGCCAGCAGCTTAGGCACCGGGAGAAGGGAGGACATTCAGTACTTC.